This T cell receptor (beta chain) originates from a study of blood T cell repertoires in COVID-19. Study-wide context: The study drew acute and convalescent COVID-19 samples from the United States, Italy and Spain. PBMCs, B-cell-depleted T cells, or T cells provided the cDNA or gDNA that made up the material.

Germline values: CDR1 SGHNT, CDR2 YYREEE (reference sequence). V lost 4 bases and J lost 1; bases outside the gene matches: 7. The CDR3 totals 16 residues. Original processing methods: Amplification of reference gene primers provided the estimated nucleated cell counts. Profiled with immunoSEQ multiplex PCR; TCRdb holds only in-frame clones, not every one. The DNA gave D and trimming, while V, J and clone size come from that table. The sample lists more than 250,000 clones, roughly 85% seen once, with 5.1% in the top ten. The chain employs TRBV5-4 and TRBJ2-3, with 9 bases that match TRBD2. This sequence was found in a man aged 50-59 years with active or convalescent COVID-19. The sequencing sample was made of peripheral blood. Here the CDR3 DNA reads TGTGCCAGCAGCCCTATAAGGACTAGCGGCACAGATACGCAGTATTTT. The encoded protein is CASSPIRTSGTDTQYF.